What follows are 23 T cell receptor beta chains derived from one specimen sequenced in a study of T cell responses to AZD1222 COVID-19 vaccine. Assay used: immunoSEQ multiplex PCR; TCRdb lists only in-frame clones, some missing. This table holds some 150,000 clones, around nine tenths found once. The specimen was peripheral blood, collected 28 days after the second AZD1222 dose. These receptor sequences come from an adult who received the AZD1222 COVID-19 vaccine.

V is TRBV6-6 and J is TRBJ2-3; D unresolved. Germline V gene sequence: CDR1 MNHNY, CDR2 SVGAGI (reference sequence). Trimming removed 7 bases at V and 2 bases at J, with 10 bases between. There are 13 residues in the CDR3. CDR3: CASNRDFTDTQYF. CDR3 bases: TGTGCCAGCAATCGAGATTTCACAGATACGCAGTATTTT.

The chain carries TRBV28 and TRBJ2-2; 14 bases fit TRBD2. CDR1 is MDHEN and CDR2 is SYDVKM in the germline V gene. V shed 5 bases and J 5 bases; nucleotides not matched to a gene: 10. This CDR3 contains 18 residues. CDR3 bases: TGTGCCAGCAGTCCGCCGGGACTAGCGGGAGTCGAGACCGGGGAGCTGTTTTTT. Amino acid sequence: CASSPPGLAGVETGELFF.

The CDR3, as DNA: TGTGCCAGCAGCCAACCCGACCTTGGCACTGAAGCTTTCTTT. It encodes CASSQPDLGTEAFF. The rearrangement uses TRBV4-2 and TRBJ1-1, with D unclear. This CDR3 is 14 amino acids long. Germline CDR1 is LGHNA and CDR2 is YNFKEQ. Trimming cost V 2 bases and J 4 bases, with 11 bases left between them.

The rearrangement joins TRBV7-8 to TRBJ2-1; D may be TRBD1 (6 bases). V was pared by 5 bases and J by 2 bases, with 16 bases between. Germline lookup yields CDR1 SGHVS and CDR2 FQNEAQ. The CDR3 is 16 residues long. The DNA for the CDR3 is TGTGCCAGCAGCCCCACCAGGGGTCTCCCCTACAATGAGCAGTTCTTC. Encoded protein: CASSPTRGLPYNEQFF.

The J gene is TRBJ2-1, the V gene TRBV27, with 8 bases fitting TRBD2. This CDR3 region has 15 residues. The V gene end was trimmed by 2 bases and the J gene end by 4 bases; junction bases not matched to a gene: 4. The V gene's germline CDR1 is MNHEY and CDR2 SMNVEV (reference sequence). CDR3 coding DNA: TGTGCCAGCAGTTTAACGGCTAGCGGGTACAATGAGCAGTTCTTC. It yields the protein CASSLTASGYNEQFF.

This rearrangement joins TRBV7-9 to TRBJ2-3, with 15 bases aligning to TRBD2. The CDR3 spans 16 residues. V trimming: 4 bases; J trimming: 6 bases; junction bases outside the gene matches: 5. The germline V gene encodes CDR1 SEHNR and CDR2 FQNEAQ (reference sequence). In DNA form, the CDR3 reads TGTGCCAGCAGCTGGACTAGCGGGAGGGCGGGGGATACGCAGTATTTT. Amino acids: CASSWTSGRAGDTQYF.

J is TRBJ2-5 and V is TRBV2; D not certain. V lost 8 bases, J lost 2 bases, and 15 bases lay in between. Germline CDR1 and CDR2: SNHLY and FYNNEI. This CDR3 has 14 residues. CDR3 region: CASLNRLAQETQYF. In DNA, the CDR3 is TGTGCCAGCCTTAATCGACTGGCACAAGAGACCCAGTACTTC.

This clone was recorded only once. The CDR3 nucleotides read TGTGCCAGCAGCAGCCCACTCGTCGGGGGGCGCCGATTTGAAGCTTTCTTT. This gives the protein CASSSPLVGGRRFEAFF. This chain joins TRBV11-3 and TRBJ1-1; TRBD1 is a possible D gene (6 bases). V was shortened by 5 bases and J by 7 bases, with 26 bases between the two germline ends. This CDR3 region has 17 residues. Germline CDR1 reads SGHNT; CDR2 reads YENEEA.

V and J are TRBV19 and TRBJ1-5; 8 nucleotides align to TRBD1. With 4 bases clipped from V and 2 bases from J, the junction kept 4 bases outside the gene matches. The CDR3 length is 15 residues. Germline CDR1 LNHDA, CDR2 SQIVND (reference sequence). The CDR3 sequence: CASSTDRAGNQPQHF. The CDR3 DNA reads as TGTGCCAGTAGTACGGACAGGGCGGGCAATCAGCCCCAGCATTTT. Drawing the rest from reference TRBV19 and TRBJ1-5, the complete variable domain is DGGITQSPKYLFRKEGQNVTLSCEQNLNHDAMYWYRQDPGQGLRLIYYSQIVNDFQKGDIAEGYSVSREKKESFPLTVTSAQKNPTAFYLCASSTDRAGNQPQHFGDGTRLSIL.

In this sample, this clone turned up once. V usage is TRBV14 and J usage is TRBJ1-2; D is ambiguous. This CDR3 contains 15 residues. Germline lookup yields CDR1 SGHDN and CDR2 FVKESK. V lost 0 bases to trimming and J lost 2 bases, with 10 bases between them. The CDR3 region has the DNA TGTGCCAGCAGCCAAGATGAGGGCTACAACTATGGCTACACCTTC. Translating gives CASSQDEGYNYGYTF.

The genes are TRBV19 and TRBJ1-1; 8 bases fit TRBD1. This CDR3 contains 16 residues. Losses at the gene ends were 5 bases for V and 4 bases for J; bases not matched to a gene: 12. CDR1 is LNHDA, CDR2 SQIVND, per germline (reference sequence). The CDR3 nucleotides read TGTGCCAGTAGTCACGGGACAGGCCTCCTGCGCACTGAAGCTTTCTTT. Translated: CASSHGTGLLRTEAFF.

The chain joins TRBV7-9 to TRBJ2-2; no firm D call. V was trimmed by 5 bases and J by 6 bases, leaving 16 bases between them. Germline lookup yields CDR1 SEHNR and CDR2 FQNEAQ (reference sequence). The CDR3 runs to 15 residues. CDR3 sequence reads: CASSTPGVNAGELFF. DNA of the CDR3: TGTGCCAGCAGCACCCCGGGCGTCAACGCCGGGGAGCTGTTTTTT. Full variable domain (rest looked up from reference TRBV7-9 and TRBJ2-2): DTGVSQNPRHKITKRGQNVTFRCDPISEHNRLYWYRQTLGQGPEFLTYFQNEAQLEKSRLLSDRFSAERPKGSFSTLEIQRTEQGDSAMYLCASSTPGVNAGELFFGEGSRLTVL.

J is TRBJ2-1 and V is TRBV25-1, with TRBD2 matching over 7 bases. Trimming cost V 3 bases and J 6 bases; bases outside gene matches: 5. The germline V gene has CDR1 MGHDK and CDR2 SYGVNS. CDR3 length: 14 residues. The CDR3 spells CASSDPGTTNEQFF. The CDR3 bases are TGTGCCAGCAGTGACCCCGGGACTACCAATGAGCAGTTCTTC.

The genes are TRBV5-1 and TRBJ1-2, with D maybe TRBD1 (6 bases). CDR3 length equals 15 residues. V gave up 0 bases and J gave up 2 bases, with 11 bases separating them. Looked up from germline, CDR1 is SGHRS and CDR2 is YFSETQ. The CDR3 protein is CASSLGQGPNYGYTF. The CDR3 nucleotides read TGCGCCAGCAGCTTGGGGCAGGGGCCCAACTATGGCTACACCTTC.

V usage is TRBV27 and J usage is TRBJ1-5; unclear D gene. Per germline, CDR1 MNHEY and CDR2 SMNVEV (reference sequence). The V gene lost 7 bases and the J gene lost 7 bases, with 20 bases spanning the gap. The CDR3 totals 15 residues. The CDR3 DNA reads TGTGCCAGCACCCCCGTGGCAGGCCGTAACCAGCCCCAGCATTTT. Amino acid sequence: CASTPVAGRNQPQHF.

V and J are TRBV29-1 and TRBJ2-3; 11 bases agree with TRBD2. CDR3 size: 15 residues. Germline CDR1 reads SQVTM; CDR2 reads ANQGSEA. The V segment lost 3 bases and the J segment 4 bases; nucleotides outside the gene matches: 6. This CDR3 reads CSVESLAGAADTQYF. The DNA for the CDR3 is TGCAGCGTTGAGTCACTAGCGGGGGCCGCAGATACGCAGTATTTT.

The V gene is TRBV25-1, the J gene TRBJ2-7; possible D gene TRBD1, 6 bases. Germline assignment: CDR1 MGHDK and CDR2 SYGVNS. The length of the CDR3 is 14 residues. Between the trimmed V and J ends, which lost 2 bases and 1 base, there was a span of 9 bases. This chain's CDR3 is CASSEGDRSYEQYF. In DNA, the CDR3 is TGTGCCAGCAGTGAAGGTGACAGGTCCTACGAGCAGTACTTC.

V and J are TRBV4-3 and TRBJ1-5, with a tentative D call TRBD1 (6 bases). CDR1 is LGHNA and CDR2 is YSLEER in the germline V gene. Trimming removed 4 bases from V and 3 bases from J, with 16 bases in between. This CDR3 has 16 amino acids. CDR3 region: CASSRAFGQPNQPQHF. CDR3 in DNA: TGCGCCAGCAGCCGGGCCTTCGGACAGCCCAATCAGCCCCAGCATTTT.

The chain links TRBV11-2 to TRBJ2-7, with 7 bases lining up with TRBD2. CDR3 size: 16 residues. Germline values: CDR1 SGHAT, CDR2 FQNNGV. With 5 bases clipped from V and 0 bases from J, the junction kept 10 bases outside the gene matches. The CDR3 sequence is CASSPLKRESSYEQYF. CDR3 sequence (DNA): TGTGCCAGCAGCCCTCTCAAGCGGGAAAGCTCCTACGAGCAGTACTTC.

The rearrangement uses TRBV15 and TRBJ2-7, with 10 bases that match TRBD2. Germline V gene data show CDR1 as LNHNV and CDR2 as YYDKDF (reference sequence). V gave up 5 bases and J gave up 0 bases; unmatched junction bases: 4. This CDR3 region has 15 residues. The CDR3 reads CATSQRTSGSYEQYF. The DNA for the CDR3 is TGTGCCACCAGCCAAAGGACTAGCGGCTCCTACGAGCAGTACTTC.

This chain joins TRBV3-1 (or the pseudogene TRBV3-2) and TRBJ1-5; the D is unclear. In germline, CDR1 is LGHDT, CDR2 YNNKEL (reference sequence). The CDR3 totals 13 residues. V was clipped by 2 bases and J by 0 bases, with 2 bases between them. CDR3 bases: TGTGCCAGCAGCCAAAGTAGCAATCAGCCCCAGCATTTT. It yields the protein CASSQSSNQPQHF.

This clone turned up a few times. This sequence joins TRBV30 and TRBJ2-3; TRBD2 matches 7 bases. With 5 bases clipped from V and 3 bases from J, the junction kept 8 bases outside the gene matches. The CDR3 consists of 14 residues. Germline V gene data show CDR1 as GTSNPN and CDR2 as SVGIG (reference sequence). The CDR3 DNA reads TGTGCCTGGGAGCGGGGACTCCCAACAGATACGCAGTATTTT. It encodes CAWERGLPTDTQYF.

The V call is TRBV11-3, the J call TRBJ2-7, with 9 bases identical to TRBD1. V gave up 5 bases and J gave up 0 bases; unmatched junction bases: 8. The CDR3 runs 16 residues. Germline CDR1 reads SGHNT; CDR2 reads YENEEA. The CDR3 DNA follows: TGTGCCAGCAGCGGCAGGGACAGGGAAGGCTCCTACGAGCAGTACTTC. It specifies CASSGRDREGSYEQYF. The full variable domain, completed using reference TRBV11-3 and TRBJ2-7, is EAGVVQSPRYKIIEKKQPVAFWCNPISGHNTLYWYLQNLGQGPELLIRYENEEAVDDSQLPKDRFSAERLKGVDSTLKIQPAELGDSAVYLCASSGRDREGSYEQYFGPGTRLTVT.